The T cell receptor beta chain under discussion was sequenced for a study of low-dose radiotherapy and immunotherapy resistance in tumors. Covering alpha and beta chains, TRAV- and TRBV-specific primers were used for the first-strand cDNA. TCRs were put through approximately 21 PCR cycles of amplification with Phusion. A constant-region primer and the V-primer adapter served as the primer pair. MiXCR, run by TCRdb on the reads, gives a single entry per CDR3 protein. The data show about 39,000 distinct CDR3 sequences, around 21% seen once. Time point specified: after trial treatment. Noted treatment: LDRT plus nivolumab, ipilimumab, low-dose cyclophosphamide and aspirin (RACIN trial). This clonotype has a count of ten or more. The CDR3 is 17 amino acids. The junction had 8 bases not matched to a gene; V was cut back by 2 bases and J by 7 bases. Germline V gene data show CDR1 as SGDLS and CDR2 as YYNGEE.

Sequencing was performed on PBMCs, taken after low-dose radiotherapy plus immunotherapy. The origin of this receptor is a female donor with ovarian cancer. The chain has TRBV9 and TRBJ1-6; the match to TRBD1 covers 11 bases. The CDR3 DNA is TGTGCCAGCAGCGTCTCCACCGGGACAGGGGGGAATTCACCCCTCCACTTT. Its protein product is CASSVSTGTGGNSPLHF.